The 28 T cell receptor beta chains below all came from one sample that was sequenced in a study of blood T cell repertoires in COVID-19. TCRdb's copy holds only in-frame clones and misses some; the assay was immunoSEQ multiplex PCR. The top ten hold around 4.5% of the sample, which has 250,000 to 350,000 clones, around 91% seen once. Sequences were obtained from PBMCs or T cells enriched from blood (not recorded which). These receptors were collected from a woman aged 18-29 years with acute COVID-19.

Concerning this clone: At one of its ends the junction is not consistent with the germline gene, which may arise from a read error. V usage is TRBV7-7 and J usage is TRBJ2-5; 9 bases align to TRBD2. Germline CDR1 and CDR2: SSHAT and FNYEAQ (reference sequence). The CDR3 loop spans 16 amino acids. CDR3 region: CASSLGASGKAETQYF. CDR3 nucleotides: TGTGCTAGCAGCTTAGGGGCTAGCGGGAAAGCAGAGACCCAGTACTTC.

The chain recombines TRBV28 with TRBJ1-3; D unresolved. The germline V gene has CDR1 MDHEN and CDR2 SYDVKM. Trimming removed 3 bases at V and 0 bases at J, with 9 bases between. CDR3 length equals 15 residues. The CDR3 region is CASSFRANSGNTIYF. In nucleotides, the CDR3 is TGTGCCAGCAGTTTTCGAGCGAACTCTGGAAACACCATATATTTT.

This clone was counted a few times. The chain recombines TRBV3-1 (or the pseudogene TRBV3-2) with TRBJ1-2; the D gene is possibly TRBD1 (6 bases). V lost 0 bases, J lost 5 bases, and 16 bases lay in between. The V gene's germline CDR1 is LGHDT and CDR2 YNNKEL (reference sequence). The CDR3 consists of 16 residues. DNA for the CDR3: TGTGCCAGCAGCCAAGAAGCTACAGGGTGGCAATATGGCTACACCTTC. Translation: CASSQEATGWQYGYTF.

The chain uses TRBV21-1 and TRBJ2-6; the tabulated D call, TRBD1, remains unverified against the DNA. TRBV21-1 is listed as a pseudogene. This CDR3 spans 18 amino acids. CDR3 protein: CASSKEAGGLSGANVLTF. In nucleotides, the CDR3 is TGTGCCAGCAGCAAAGAGGCAGGGGGCCTCTCTGGGGCCAACGTCCTGACTTTC.

With regard to this clone: This sample includes further DNA sequences coding for the same CDR3. J is TRBJ2-7 and V is TRBV5-1; 10 nucleotides line up with TRBD1. The CDR3 loop spans 15 amino acids. Germline V gene data show CDR1 as SGHRS and CDR2 as YFSETQ. V lost 2 bases and J lost 4; bases outside the gene matches: 6. The CDR3 reads CASSFGRDRGYEQYF. The CDR3 DNA reads TGCGCCAGCAGCTTTGGTCGGGACAGGGGATACGAGCAGTACTTC.

The rearrangement links TRBV27 to TRBJ2-2; possible D gene TRBD1, 6 bases. The CDR3 is made up of 13 amino acids. The V and J ends lost 9 bases and 0 bases respectively, with 8 bases between them. Germline CDR1 and CDR2: MNHEY and SMNVEV (reference sequence). CDR3 sequence (DNA): TGTGCCAGTCGACAGGCGAACACCGGGGAGCTGTTTTTT. Translating it yields CASRQANTGELFF.

The chain joins TRBV28 to TRBJ2-5; the match to TRBD1 covers 10 bases. Looked up from germline, CDR1 is MDHEN and CDR2 is SYDVKM. The CDR3 is made up of 14 amino acids. J lost 5 bases, V lost 5 bases, and 5 bases had no gene match. The CDR3 reads CASSLRTGGETQYF. CDR3 sequence (DNA): TGTGCCAGCAGTCTCCGGACAGGGGGGGAGACCCAGTACTTC.

This chain links TRBV5-1 with TRBJ2-5; D remains ambiguous. In germline, CDR1 is SGHRS, CDR2 YFSETQ. Trimming took off 0 bases at V and 0 bases at J, with 9 bases between the two ends. CDR3 length: 15 residues. The CDR3 region is CASSLGGAYQETQYF. As DNA, the CDR3 is TGCGCCAGCAGCTTGGGTGGAGCGTACCAAGAGACCCAGTACTTC.

The chain couples TRBV7-9 to TRBJ2-7, with D hard to call. The V gene lost 5 bases and the J gene lost 5 bases, with 10 bases spanning the gap. Germline V lookup: CDR1 SEHNR, CDR2 FQNEAQ (reference sequence). CDR3 length: 12 amino acids. CDR3 coding DNA: TGTGCCAGCAGCCGTTCGTCAGACGAGCAGTACTTC. Its protein is CASSRSSDEQYF.

This clone was seen just once. DNA of the CDR3: TGTGCCATCAGTGGGGGATTGGCGCCTCCGGCGGGTGCGGCCTACAATGAGCAGTTCTTC. It specifies CAISGGLAPPAGAAYNEQFF. J is TRBJ2-1 and V is TRBV10-3; D is perhaps TRBD2 (5 bases). This CDR3 spans 20 amino acids. Germline lookup yields CDR1 ENHRY and CDR2 SYGVKD. Trimming removed 4 bases at V and 2 bases at J, with 27 bases between.

The V call is TRBV9, the J call TRBJ1-1; 9 bases line up with TRBD1. CDR1 SGDLS and CDR2 YYNGEE come from the germline V gene. This CDR3 has 15 amino acids. V was pared by 3 bases and J by 7 bases, with 10 bases of the junction left unmatched. The CDR3 region has the DNA TGTGCCAGCAGCGCGGAACAGGGGGCGCAGGGTGAAGCTTTCTTT. Protein: CASSAEQGAQGEAFF.

The CDR3 loop is CASSMQVGNTIYF. CDR3 nucleotide sequence: TGTGCCAGTAGTATGCAGGTCGGAAACACCATATATTTT. The chain is built from TRBV19 and TRBJ1-3; D is unresolved. The CDR3 is made up of 13 amino acids. Germline V lookup: CDR1 LNHDA, CDR2 SQIVND (reference sequence). Trimming removed 3 bases from V and 4 bases from J, with 7 bases in between.

This chain joins TRBV3-1 (or the pseudogene TRBV3-2) and TRBJ1-1, with D uncertain. V gave up 1 base and J gave up 10 bases, with 10 bases separating them. CDR1 is LGHDT, CDR2 YNNKEL, per germline (reference sequence). The CDR3 length is 12 residues. Written as DNA, the CDR3 is TGTGCCAGCAGCCAAGGGAGAGTAACAGCTTTCTTT. Protein: CASSQGRVTAFF.

The J gene is TRBJ1-1, the V gene TRBV28; D is perhaps TRBD1 (5 bases). This CDR3 region has 12 residues. CDR1 and CDR2 from the germline V gene are MDHEN and SYDVKM. With 6 bases removed from V and 11 bases from J, the gap between germline ends came to 16 bases. CDR3 coding DNA: TGTGCCAGCAGCTCGGGGGGGGTTGAGGCTTTCTTT. Protein product: CASSSGGVEAFF.

The chain is built from TRBV7-9 and TRBJ1-1; D might be TRBD1 (5 bases). Per germline, CDR1 SEHNR and CDR2 FQNEAQ (reference sequence). Trimming removed 6 bases from V and 4 bases from J, with 15 bases in between. The CDR3 has 14 residues. The CDR3 loop reads CASSPGGKATEAFF. Written as DNA, the CDR3 is TGTGCCAGCAGTCCTGGGGGGAAGGCCACTGAAGCTTTCTTT. Looking up the rest from reference TRBV7-9 and TRBJ1-1 gives the full variable domain: DTGVSQNPRHKITKRGQNVTFRCDPISEHNRLYWYRQTLGQGPEFLTYFQNEAQLEKSRLLSDRFSAERPKGSFSTLEIQRTEQGDSAMYLCASSPGGKATEAFFGQGTRLTVV.

The rearrangement joins TRBV9 to TRBJ1-2, with D perhaps TRBD1 (5 bases). CDR3 size: 17 residues. The V end was cut by 2 bases, the J end by 2 bases, with 19 bases between. Germline CDR1 SGDLS, CDR2 YYNGEE. The CDR3 DNA reads as TGTGCCAGCAGCGTGGGGGGATTGGCAGGAAAGAACTATGGCTACACCTTC. This translates into CASSVGGLAGKNYGYTF.

The chain recombines TRBV10-3 with TRBJ1-5, with D possibly TRBD1 on 6 matching bases. Per germline, CDR1 ENHRY and CDR2 SYGVKD. The CDR3 runs to 16 residues. The ends were cut back, 3 bases at V and 0 bases at J, with 12 bases in the middle. The CDR3 nucleotides are TGTGCCATCAGTGAAGGAATCAGGGGTAGCAATCAGCCCCAGCATTTT. Its protein is CAISEGIRGSNQPQHF.

The rearrangement joins TRBV3-1 (or the pseudogene TRBV3-2) to TRBJ1-3; 9 bases are shared with TRBD1. The trim removed 4 bases at V and 3 bases at J, leaving 7 bases unmatched. The CDR3 length is 16 residues. CDR1 is LGHDT and CDR2 is YNNKEL in the germline V gene (reference sequence). CDR3 sequence (DNA): TGTGCCAGCAGCCGTCCACAGGGGGCGGATGGAAACACCATATATTTT. The encoded protein is CASSRPQGADGNTIYF.

The chain is built from TRBV2 and TRBJ1-2, with 8 positions matching TRBD1. Germline trimming cut 3 bases from V and 9 bases from J; bases unmatched to any gene: 6. This CDR3 has 13 residues. Germline V gene sequence: CDR1 SNHLY, CDR2 FYNNEI. CDR3 sequence (DNA): TGTGCCAGCAGTGAGGGACAGGAGTTGAGCTACACCTTC. This codes for CASSEGQELSYTF.

CDR3 region: CASSEFGQGRSYEQYF. CDR3 nucleotide sequence: TGCGCCAGCAGTGAGTTCGGACAGGGAAGATCCTACGAGCAGTACTTC. This chain connects TRBV10-2 to TRBJ2-7; 8 bases are a match to TRBD1. V trimming: 1 base; J trimming: 1 base; junction bases outside the gene matches: 6. The germline gives CDR1 WSHSY, CDR2 SAAADI. This CDR3 is 16 amino acids long.

CDR3 loop: CASSVAQGGGEKLFF. The CDR3 bases are TGTGCCAGCAGCGTAGCACAGGGGGGAGGTGAAAAACTGTTTTTT. The chain combines TRBV9 with TRBJ1-4, with 8 nucleotides matching TRBD1. This CDR3 is built from 15 residues. CDR1 and CDR2 from the germline V gene are SGDLS and YYNGEE. V shed 0 bases and J 7 bases; nucleotides not matched to a gene: 5.

This chain connects TRBV19 to TRBJ2-2, with D maybe TRBD2 (7 bases). The CDR3 is 15 residues long. Germline V gives CDR1 LNHDA, CDR2 SQIVND (reference sequence). Trimming took 3 bases from V and 4 from J, leaving 12 bases between them. CDR3 sequence reads: CASSMGGASTGELFF. For the CDR3, the DNA is TGTGCCAGTAGTATGGGGGGGGCGAGCACCGGGGAGCTGTTTTTT.

The chain joins TRBV19 to TRBJ2-5; 11 bases are a match to TRBD1. The CDR3 totals 16 residues. The V segment lost 6 bases and the J segment 2 bases; nucleotides outside the gene matches: 8. The germline V gene encodes CDR1 LNHDA and CDR2 SQIVND (reference sequence). CDR3: CASSADRGLGQETQYF. DNA for the CDR3: TGTGCCAGTAGCGCGGACAGGGGGCTCGGTCAAGAGACCCAGTACTTC.

This rearrangement joins TRBV30 to TRBJ1-5; D might be TRBD1 (5 bases). Trimming shortened V by 3 bases and J by 0 bases, and 12 bases separated the two germline ends. The CDR3 consists of 15 residues. Germline CDR1 GTSNPN, CDR2 SVGIG (reference sequence). CDR3 coding DNA: TGTGCCTGGAGCCCTGGGGCCAATAGCAATCAGCCCCAGCATTTT. Protein sequence: CAWSPGANSNQPQHF.

This chain joins TRBV28 and TRBJ2-1, with 8 bases aligning to TRBD2. CDR3 length equals 16 residues. V dropped 7 bases and J dropped 9; count of bases not matched to a gene: 17. Germline V gene data show CDR1 as MDHEN and CDR2 as SYDVKM. The CDR3, as DNA: TGTGCCAGCACCTCGGGGGGGGGCCCCCTCGGGGGTGAGCAGTTCTTC. Its translation: CASTSGGGPLGGEQFF.

In this sample, this clone turned up once. The chain joins TRBV11-3 to TRBJ2-7; 11 nucleotides line up with TRBD2. CDR3 length equals 15 residues. Germline-derived CDR1 and CDR2 are SGHNT and YENEEA. V was clipped by 4 bases and J by 0 bases; unmatched bases: 2. The CDR3 spells CASSSGLAVSYEQYF. The CDR3 DNA is TGTGCCAGCAGCTCGGGACTAGCGGTCTCCTACGAGCAGTACTTC.

This clone was picked up a small number of times. The chain recombines TRBV9 with TRBJ1-1; no definite D call. The CDR3 is 13 residues long. Germline V gives CDR1 SGDLS, CDR2 YYNGEE. With 0 bases removed from V and 8 bases from J, the gap between germline ends came to 11 bases. CDR3 region: CASSVGGRGEAFF. The CDR3 nucleotides are TGTGCCAGCAGCGTAGGGGGTCGGGGAGAAGCTTTCTTT.

The chain is built from TRBV28 and TRBJ2-3, with unresolved D. Deletions cut 10 bases from V and 0 bases from J, with 11 bases between. The CDR3 runs 13 residues. CDR1 and CDR2 (germline): MDHEN, SYDVKM. The CDR3 DNA follows: TGTGCCATCCTCCAGACTAGCACAGATACGCAGTATTTT. Translating it yields CAILQTSTDTQYF.